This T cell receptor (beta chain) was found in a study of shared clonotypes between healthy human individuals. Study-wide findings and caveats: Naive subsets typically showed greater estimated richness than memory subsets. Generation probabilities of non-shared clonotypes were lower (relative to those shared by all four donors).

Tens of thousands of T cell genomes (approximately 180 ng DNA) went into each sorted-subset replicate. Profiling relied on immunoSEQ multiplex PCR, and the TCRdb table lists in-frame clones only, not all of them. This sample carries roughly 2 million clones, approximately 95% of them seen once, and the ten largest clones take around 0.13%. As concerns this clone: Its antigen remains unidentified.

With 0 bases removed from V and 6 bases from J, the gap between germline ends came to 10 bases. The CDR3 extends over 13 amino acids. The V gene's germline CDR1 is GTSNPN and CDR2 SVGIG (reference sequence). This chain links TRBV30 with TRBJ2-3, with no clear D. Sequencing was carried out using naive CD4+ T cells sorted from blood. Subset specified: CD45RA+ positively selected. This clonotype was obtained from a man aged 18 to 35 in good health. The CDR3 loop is CAWSVQPTDTQYF. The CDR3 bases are TGTGCCTGGAGTGTACAACCCACCGATACGCAGTATTTT.